Reported below is one T cell receptor (beta chain). Antigen: not known. This CDR3 is 15 amino acids long. In germline, CDR1 is KGHSH, CDR2 LQKENI. This entry is derived from a study of monozygotic twins with inflammatory bowel disease. Findings and caveats of the study: IBD patients shared fewer clonotypes with others than healthy twins, especially with disease activity.

No DNA is given; TCRdb re-called the 5' RACE reads and lists each CDR3 protein once. The sample has around 370,000 distinct CDR3 sequences, and its top ten clones hold about 2.5%. Sequencing was performed on blood. This clonotype was sampled from a human donor with ulcerative colitis or Crohn's disease, or a healthy co-twin of an affected twin (not recorded which). This rearrangement joins TRBV18 to TRBJ1-1. CDR3 sequence reads: CASSPAGARAPEAFF.